Below, one TCR beta chain is given with its context. Its specificity is unknown. This sample stems from a study of shared clonotypes between healthy human individuals. Study findings and constraints: Unshared clonotypes carried lower generation probabilities than those common to all four donors. Memory subsets generally showed smaller estimated richness than naive subsets did.

Original processing methods: From ImmunoSEQ came sequences covering only the junction and carrying no quality scores, so filtering differed. Clones were read by immunoSEQ multiplex PCR, and TCRdb kept only the in-frame ones, dropping some. V and J calls and clone size are copied from that table; D and trimming were computed from the DNA. The repertoire has roughly 2,500,000 clones, 93% of them found once; the top ten carry about 0.38%. CDR3 length: 15 amino acids. V dropped 4 bases and J dropped 9; count of bases not matched to a gene: 9. The V gene's germline CDR1 is SGHTA and CDR2 FQGTGA. V and J are TRBV7-3 and TRBJ2-1, with TRBD2 identical over 10 bases. The sequenced sample was naive CD4+ T cells from PBMCs. Regarding subset: CD45RA+ positively selected. This receptor was identified in a man in his late teens or twenties in good health. Some clones in this sample may be carry-over from other donors' samples. The CDR3 protein is CASSSLAGGPGEQFF. Written as DNA, the CDR3 is TGTGCCAGCAGCTCCTTAGCGGGAGGTCCGGGTGAGCAGTTCTTC.